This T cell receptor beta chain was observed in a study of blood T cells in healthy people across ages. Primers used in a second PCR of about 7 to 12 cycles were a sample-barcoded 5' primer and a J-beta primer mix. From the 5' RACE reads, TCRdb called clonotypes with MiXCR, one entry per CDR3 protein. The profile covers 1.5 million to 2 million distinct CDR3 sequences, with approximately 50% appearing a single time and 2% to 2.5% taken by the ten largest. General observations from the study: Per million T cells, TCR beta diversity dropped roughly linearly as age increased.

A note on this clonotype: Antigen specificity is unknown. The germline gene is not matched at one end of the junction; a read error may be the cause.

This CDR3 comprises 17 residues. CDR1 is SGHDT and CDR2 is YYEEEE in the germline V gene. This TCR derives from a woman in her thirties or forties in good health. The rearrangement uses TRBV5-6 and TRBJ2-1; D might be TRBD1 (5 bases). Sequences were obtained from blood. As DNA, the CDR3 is TGTGCCGGCAGCCAACAAGGCAGGGCTCAGTCCTACAATGAGCAGTTCTTC. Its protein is CAGSQQGRAQSYNEQFF.